The clone carrying this T cell receptor beta chain was found a few times. Its cognate antigen is unknown. The presence of a unique molecular identifier marked each TCR cDNA molecule. MiXCR, applied by TCRdb to the 5' RACE reads, yields one record per CDR3 protein. The sample holds tens of thousands of distinct CDR3 sequences, more than 6.5% seen once. The time point: sample taken at primary tumor resection. Whole RNA came from tumor, nontumor lung or frozen PBMC and was sequenced without being sorted. The donor group consisted of roughly 70 patients who had untreated, early-stage non-small cell lung cancer. This sample was included in a study of spatial heterogeneity in lung cancer. Study in general: More than 8.5 raw reads, on average, carried each unique TCR and UMI combination.

Study-level points and caveats: Blood showed ubiquitous tumor TCRs more often at resection than at routine follow-up.

The material sequenced was PBMCs, taken at surgery. The clonotype comes from a male donor with early-stage non-small cell lung cancer.

The CDR3 DNA is TGTGCCAGCAGTGCCACAGGGGCCGGGGAGCTGTTTTTT. Translation: CASSATGAGELFF. The chain carries TRBV2 and TRBJ2-2; 7 nucleotides match TRBD1. The ends lost 4 bases at V and 6 bases at J; junction bases unmatched: 2. The CDR3 runs to 13 residues. Germline lookup yields CDR1 SNHLY and CDR2 FYNNEI.